This TCR beta chain appears in the sequencing data of a study of blood T cell repertoires in COVID-19 (dated by TCRdb to the early 2020s). Some background on the complete study: Collaborator samples came from the United States, Italy and Spain and covered acute and convalescent phases of COVID-19. Nearly every sample came with metadata listing a de-identified subject ID, COVID-19 status, age in years and sex. A freely available public database, intended as a resource for researchers studying the immune response to SARS-CoV-2, is where the repertoires were released. Where available, HLA class I and class II types were taken from metadata supplied by the sample provider and were not determined by assay-based typing. Samples came from the ongoing ImmuneRACE study (first 160 participants) plus 1,254 subjects from 6 global collaborators. The prospective study material was composed of cDNA or gDNA derived from T cells, B-cell-depleted T cells, or PBMCs. The dataset comprised deeply sampled blood TCRbeta repertoires from subjects exposed to, actively infected with, or recovered from COVID-19. The study at large found these results: The amount of clinical and demographic metadata varied by source and participant and was provided uncurated.

Deletion took 0 bases off V and 4 bases off J, with a span of 10 bases between the germline ends. The CDR1 and CDR2 encoded by the germline V gene are LGHNA and YSLEER. The CDR3 starts with the cysteine, ends with the phenylalanine, and has 14 residues. Just the 42-base CDR3 DNA is kept, in frame starting at base 1. The collaborating institutions used their own protocols to collect whole blood in K2EDTA tubes. Collaborator samples were shipped for TCRbeta analysis as frozen whole blood, isolated PBMCs, or DNA extracted from either sample type. This clone was observed a single time. No antigen is known for it. There are no base qualities to consult, and no much larger clone falls within one base. The identical CDR3 is also encoded by other nucleotide sequences in the sample. The immunoSEQ Assay, a bias-controlled multiplex PCR, was used to amplify TCRbeta CDR3 regions from genomic DNA. For the original study's pipeline: The number of nucleated cells in each sample was estimated by amplification of reference gene primers within the assay. To quantify the absolute abundance of each unique TCRbeta CDR3 rearrangement, sequence reads were collapsed and filtered. Productive Simpson clonality was computed per sample as the square root of Simpson's diversity index over productive rearrangements. This is the immuneACCESS table as TCRdb keeps it, with only in-frame sequences that have V and J called. A part of the clones is gone; compared with another copy, unresolved V genes explain less than half, and the rest is unexplained. The V and J calls and clone size were taken over from that table, and D and trimming were inferred from the DNA. For this sample the table gives approximately 89,000 clones, of which 90% to 95% were detected only once. The leading ten clones occupy 4% to 5.5% of the sample.

The sequenced sample consisted of peripheral blood. Here the chain combines TRBV4-3 and TRBJ2-7, with TRBD2 tentatively as D gene (6 bases match). This receptor was obtained from a human donor with active COVID-19. The donor label of this sample is uncertain. Read as DNA, the sequence is TGCGCCAGCAGCCAAGATAGGGGAGGTTACGAGCAGTACTTC. Its product reads: CASSQDRGGYEQYF.